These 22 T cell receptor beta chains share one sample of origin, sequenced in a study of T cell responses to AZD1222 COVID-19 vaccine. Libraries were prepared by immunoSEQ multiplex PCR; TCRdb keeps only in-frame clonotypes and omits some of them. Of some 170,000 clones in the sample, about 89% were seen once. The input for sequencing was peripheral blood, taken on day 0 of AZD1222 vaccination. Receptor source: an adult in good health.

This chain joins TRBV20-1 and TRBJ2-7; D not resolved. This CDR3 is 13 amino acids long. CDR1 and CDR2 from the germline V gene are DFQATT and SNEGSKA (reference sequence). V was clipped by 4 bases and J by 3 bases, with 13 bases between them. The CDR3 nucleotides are TGCAGTGCTACTGACAAGGCCTACTACGAGCAGTACTTC. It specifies CSATDKAYYEQYF.

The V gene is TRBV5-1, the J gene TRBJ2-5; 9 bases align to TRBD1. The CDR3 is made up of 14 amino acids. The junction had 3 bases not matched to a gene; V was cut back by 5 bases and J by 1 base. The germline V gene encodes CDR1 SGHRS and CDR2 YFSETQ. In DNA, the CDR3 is TGCGCCAGCAGTCCGACAGGGGGCCAAGAGACCCAGTACTTC. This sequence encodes CASSPTGGQETQYF. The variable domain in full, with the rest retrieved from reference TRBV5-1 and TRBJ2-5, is KAGVTQTPRYLIKTRGQQVTLSCSPISGHRSVSWYQQTPGQGLQFLFEYFSETQRNKGNFPGRFSGRQFSNSRSEMNVSTLELGDSALYLCASSPTGGQETQYFGPGTRLLVL.

The CDR3 loop reads CASSLGLDTDTQYF. The DNA for the CDR3 is TGTGCCAGCAGCTTGGGACTAGACACAGATACGCAGTATTTT. V usage is TRBV7-2 and J usage is TRBJ2-3; 8 bases match TRBD2. The CDR3 is 14 amino acids. Germline-derived CDR1 and CDR2 are SGHTA and FQGNSA. Trimming removed 3 bases from V and 2 bases from J; junction bases left unmatched: 1.

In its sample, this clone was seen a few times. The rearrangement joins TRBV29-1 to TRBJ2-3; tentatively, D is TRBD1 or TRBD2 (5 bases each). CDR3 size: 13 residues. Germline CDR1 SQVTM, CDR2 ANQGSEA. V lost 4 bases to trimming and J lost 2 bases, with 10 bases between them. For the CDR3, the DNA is TGCAGCGTTGCAGGGCGGGTCACAGATACGCAGTATTTT. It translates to CSVAGRVTDTQYF.

The CDR3: CASSLGGQDLTYEQYF. CDR3 in DNA: TGTGCCAGCAGCCTTGGCGGACAGGACTTAACCTACGAGCAGTACTTC. The V and J genes are TRBV5-6 and TRBJ2-7; TRBD1 matches 7 bases. J lost 2 bases, V lost 4 bases, and 12 bases had no gene match. Germline values: CDR1 SGHDT, CDR2 YYEEEE. This CDR3 is 16 amino acids long.

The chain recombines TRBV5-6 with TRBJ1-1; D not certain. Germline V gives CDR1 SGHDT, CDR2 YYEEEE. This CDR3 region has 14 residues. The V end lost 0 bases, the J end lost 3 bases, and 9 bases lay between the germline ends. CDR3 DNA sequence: TGTGCCAGCAGCTTGGGGCCGTGGGACACTGAAGCTTTCTTT. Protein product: CASSLGPWDTEAFF. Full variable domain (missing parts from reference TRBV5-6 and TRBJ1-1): DAGVTQSPTHLIKTRGQQVTLRCSPKSGHDTVSWYQQALGQGPQFIFQYYEEEERQRGNFPDRFSGHQFPNYSSELNVNALLLGDSALYLCASSLGPWDTEAFFGQGTRLTVV.

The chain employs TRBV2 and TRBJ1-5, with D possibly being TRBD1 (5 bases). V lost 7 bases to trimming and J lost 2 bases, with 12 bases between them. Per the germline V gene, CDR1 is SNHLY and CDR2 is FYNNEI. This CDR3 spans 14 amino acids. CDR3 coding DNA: TGTGCCAGCAACCCAGGCAGGGGCAATCAGCCCCAGCATTTT. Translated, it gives CASNPGRGNQPQHF.

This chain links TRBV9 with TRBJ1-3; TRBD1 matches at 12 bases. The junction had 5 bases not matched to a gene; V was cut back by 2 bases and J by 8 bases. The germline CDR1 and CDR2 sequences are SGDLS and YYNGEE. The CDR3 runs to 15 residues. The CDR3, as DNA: TGTGCCAGCAGCGTTGCGGGACAGGGGGCACACACCATATATTTT. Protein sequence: CASSVAGQGAHTIYF.

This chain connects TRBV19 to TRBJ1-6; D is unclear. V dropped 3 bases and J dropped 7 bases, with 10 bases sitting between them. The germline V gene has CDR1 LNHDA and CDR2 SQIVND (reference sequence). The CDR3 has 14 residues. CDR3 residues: CASSIGVGNSPLHF. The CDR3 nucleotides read TGTGCCAGTAGTATCGGGGTAGGAAATTCACCCCTCCACTTT.

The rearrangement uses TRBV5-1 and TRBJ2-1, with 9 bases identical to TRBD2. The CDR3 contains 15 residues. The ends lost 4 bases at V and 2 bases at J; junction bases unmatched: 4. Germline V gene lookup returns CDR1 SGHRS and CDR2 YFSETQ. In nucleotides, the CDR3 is TGCGCCAGCAGCCAGACTAGCGGAACCTACAATGAGCAGTTCTTC. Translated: CASSQTSGTYNEQFF.

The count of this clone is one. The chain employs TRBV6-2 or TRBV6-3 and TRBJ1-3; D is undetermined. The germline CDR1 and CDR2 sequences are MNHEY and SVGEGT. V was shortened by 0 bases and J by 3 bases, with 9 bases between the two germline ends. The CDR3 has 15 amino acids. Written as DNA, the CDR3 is TGTGCCAGCAGTTACTCGAACAGAGGTGGAAACACCATATATTTT. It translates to CASSYSNRGGNTIYF.

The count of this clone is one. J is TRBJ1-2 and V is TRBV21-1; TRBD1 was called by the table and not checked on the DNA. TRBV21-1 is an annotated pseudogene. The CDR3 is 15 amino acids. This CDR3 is CASSSIGDRGHGYTF. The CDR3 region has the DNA TGTGCCAGCAGCTCTATCGGCGACAGGGGTCATGGCTACACCTTC.

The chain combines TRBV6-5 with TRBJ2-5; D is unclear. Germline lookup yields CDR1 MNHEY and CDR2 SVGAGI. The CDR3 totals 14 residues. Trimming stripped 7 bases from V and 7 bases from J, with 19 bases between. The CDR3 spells CASTTTDTTGTQYF. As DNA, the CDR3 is TGTGCCAGCACCACTACCGATACGACGGGGACCCAGTACTTC.

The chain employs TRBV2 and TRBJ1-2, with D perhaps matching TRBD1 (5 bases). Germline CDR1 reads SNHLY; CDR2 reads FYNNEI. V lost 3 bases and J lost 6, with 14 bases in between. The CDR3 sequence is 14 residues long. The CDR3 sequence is CASSDPNRNDGYTF. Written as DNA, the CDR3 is TGTGCCAGCAGTGACCCGAACAGGAATGATGGCTACACCTTC.

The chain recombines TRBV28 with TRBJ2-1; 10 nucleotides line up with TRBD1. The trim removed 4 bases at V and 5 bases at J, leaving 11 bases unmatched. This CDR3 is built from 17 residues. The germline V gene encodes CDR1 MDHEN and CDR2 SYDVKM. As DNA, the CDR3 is TGTGCCAGCAGTTCGTATGCGGGACAGGGGAATAACAATGAGCAGTTCTTC. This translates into CASSSYAGQGNNNEQFF.

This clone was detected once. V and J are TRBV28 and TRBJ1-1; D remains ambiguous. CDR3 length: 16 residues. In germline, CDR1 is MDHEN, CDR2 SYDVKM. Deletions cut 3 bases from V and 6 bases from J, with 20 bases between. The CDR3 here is CASSLFGRAPGSEAFF. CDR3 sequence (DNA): TGTGCCAGCAGTTTGTTTGGAAGGGCGCCGGGGTCTGAAGCTTTCTTT.

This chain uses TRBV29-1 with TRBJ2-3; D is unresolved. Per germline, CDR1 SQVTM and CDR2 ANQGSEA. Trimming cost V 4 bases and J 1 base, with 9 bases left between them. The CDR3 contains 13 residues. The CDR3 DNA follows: TGCAGCGTTGTTCCCCCGGGCACAGATACGCAGTATTTT. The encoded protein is CSVVPPGTDTQYF.

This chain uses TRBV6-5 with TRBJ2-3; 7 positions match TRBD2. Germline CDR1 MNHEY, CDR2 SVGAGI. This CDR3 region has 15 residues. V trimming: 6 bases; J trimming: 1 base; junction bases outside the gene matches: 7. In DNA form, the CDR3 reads TGTGCCAGCAGGGTAGGACTAGTTGGCACAGATACGCAGTATTTT. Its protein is CASRVGLVGTDTQYF.

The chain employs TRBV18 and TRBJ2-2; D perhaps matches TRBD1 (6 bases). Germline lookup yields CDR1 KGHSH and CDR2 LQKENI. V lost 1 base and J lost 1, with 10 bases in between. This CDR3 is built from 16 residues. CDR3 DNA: TGTGCCAGCTCACCACTGGGGGCTGAGAACACCGGGGAGCTGTTTTTT. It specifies CASSPLGAENTGELFF.

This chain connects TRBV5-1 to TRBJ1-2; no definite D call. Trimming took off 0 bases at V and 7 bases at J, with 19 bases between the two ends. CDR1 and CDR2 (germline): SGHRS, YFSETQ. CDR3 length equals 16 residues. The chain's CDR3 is CASSLGMLEIPGGYTF. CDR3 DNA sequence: TGCGCCAGCAGCTTGGGCATGCTGGAGATTCCGGGTGGCTACACCTTC.

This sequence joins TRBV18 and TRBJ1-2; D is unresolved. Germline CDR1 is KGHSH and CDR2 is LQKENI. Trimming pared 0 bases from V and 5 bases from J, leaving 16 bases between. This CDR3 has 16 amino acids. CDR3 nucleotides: TGTGCCAGCTCACCACCCGTCAGCGGCGCGACATATGGCTACACCTTC. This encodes CASSPPVSGATYGYTF.

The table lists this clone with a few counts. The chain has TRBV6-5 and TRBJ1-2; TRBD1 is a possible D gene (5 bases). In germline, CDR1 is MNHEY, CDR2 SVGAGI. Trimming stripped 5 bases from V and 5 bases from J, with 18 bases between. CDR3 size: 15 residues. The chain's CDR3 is CASSPGVGFKYGYTF. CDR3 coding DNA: TGTGCCAGCAGTCCGGGGGTGGGGTTTAAGTATGGCTACACCTTC.